This record concerns one T cell receptor beta chain sequence. Antigen unknown. This sample was included in a study of OX40 agonist ivuxolimab in advanced cancers. Study-wide results and limits: Both blood CD4+ and CD8+ T cells showed clonal growth by week 6 at 0.1 to 3.0 mg/kg. CD8+ T cells showed, on average, more clonal expansion than CD4+ cells.

Clones were read by immunoSEQ multiplex PCR, and TCRdb kept only the in-frame ones, dropping some. The table has roughly 80,000 clones, 90% seen once. In germline, CDR1 is MGHDK, CDR2 SYGVNS. The CDR3 extends over 12 amino acids. V shed 3 bases and J shed 8 bases, with 8 bases lying between them. The TCR was taken from an adult with an advanced solid tumor such as melanoma, head and neck, liver or kidney cancer. This rearrangement joins TRBV25-1 to TRBJ2-1; D might be TRBD2 (5 bases). Sample: CD4+ or CD8+ T cells sorted from blood, taken in a trial of the OX40 agonist ivuxolimab. The CDR3 DNA reads TGTGCCAGCAGTGAGAGGGTGGATGAGCAGTTCTTC. Its protein product is CASSERVDEQFF.